This T cell receptor (beta chain) was profiled in a study of PD-1 blockade in classical Hodgkin lymphoma. In regard to this clone: Its antigen remains unidentified.

Repertoires were generated with immunoSEQ multiplex PCR, while TCRdb's copy carries only in-frame clones and drops some. The sample has 20,000 to 25,000 clones, 80% seen once; the top ten hold roughly a sixth. Study findings and constraints: Baseline TCR diversity was reportedly lower in newly diagnosed patients than healthy donors. Complete responders entered with baseline diversity on par with newly diagnosed patients, the results showed.

Germline loops: CDR1 LNHNV, CDR2 YYDKDF (reference sequence). The CDR3 is 23 residues long. With 1 base clipped from V and 0 bases from J, the junction kept 19 bases outside the gene matches. Every patient experienced relapse after autologous stem cell transplantation, and brentuximab vedotin exposure varied. The input for sequencing was peripheral blood mononuclear cells (PBMCs), taken before the second cycle of nivolumab. This chain uses TRBV15 with TRBJ2-4; 12 bases align to TRBD2. The sequence was obtained from a human donor with classical Hodgkin lymphoma. The CDR3 protein is CATSRAHRAGTSGSALAKNIQYF. The DNA for the CDR3 is TGTGCCACCAGCAGAGCCCATCGTGCCGGGACTAGCGGGTCCGCACTAGCCAAAAACATTCAGTACTTC.